This T cell receptor (beta chain) was found in a study of human T cells and chemical hapten exposure. Study as a whole: Sensitizing treatment utilized 2% DPC over an approximately 2 cm by approximately 2 cm portion of upper inner arm skin.

The CDR3 loop spans 14 amino acids. V lost 7 bases, J lost 3 bases, and 15 bases lay in between. The V gene's germline CDR1 is LNHDA and CDR2 SQIVND (reference sequence). One entry per CDR3 protein results from TCRdb running MiXCR on the RACE reads. The table has about 42,000 distinct CDR3 sequences, roughly 12% seen once. The table lists this clonotype with many counts. Its antigen is undetermined. Regarding the study as a whole: Versus controls, significantly more large CDR3 similarity clusters arose from expanded TCRs. TCRs above 1 in 1000 frequency stayed constant with DPC sensitization.

Described time point: pre-sensitization, week 0. Treatment here: therapeutic diphenylcyclopropenone sensitization with weekly scalp DPC. This TCR was recovered from a woman in her thirties with alopecia areata. Some clones in this sample may be carry-over from other donors' samples. The sequencing here drew on whole blood, taken in connection with sensitization to the hapten diphenylcyclopropenone (DPC). The chain carries TRBV19 and TRBJ1-1; D ambiguous. The CDR3 DNA reads as TGTGCCAGTAAGTTAAGGGTTACGGACACTGAAGCTTTCTTT. As protein: CASKLRVTDTEAFF.